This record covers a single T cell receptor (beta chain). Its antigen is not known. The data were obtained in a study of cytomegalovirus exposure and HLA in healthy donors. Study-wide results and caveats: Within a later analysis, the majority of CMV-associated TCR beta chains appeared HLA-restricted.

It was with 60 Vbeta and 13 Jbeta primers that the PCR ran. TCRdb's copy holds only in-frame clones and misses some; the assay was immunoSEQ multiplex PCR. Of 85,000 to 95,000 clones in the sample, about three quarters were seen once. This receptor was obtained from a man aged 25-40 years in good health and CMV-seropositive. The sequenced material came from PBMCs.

The CDR3 is CASGGNSNQPQHF. The CDR3 coding sequence is TGTGCCAGCGGAGGGAATAGCAATCAGCCCCAGCATTTT. The rearrangement joins TRBV6-1 to TRBJ1-5; D gene uncertain. V shed 8 bases and J shed 0 bases, with 8 bases lying between them. The CDR3 extends over 13 amino acids. Germline CDR1 and CDR2: MNHNS and SASEGT.